Shown below are 3 T cell receptor beta chains from a single sample sequenced in a study of blood T cell repertoires in COVID-19. Libraries were prepared by immunoSEQ multiplex PCR; TCRdb keeps only in-frame clonotypes and omits some of them. The sample includes around 210,000 clones, around three quarters of them seen just once. The sequenced sample was peripheral blood. The receptor set was obtained from a woman aged 70-85 years with acute or convalescent COVID-19.

The gene calls are TRBV11-2 and TRBJ2-3, with D possibly TRBD2 on 5 matching bases. The CDR3 loop spans 14 amino acids. Trimming stripped 6 bases from V and 2 bases from J, with 12 bases between. CDR1 is SGHAT, CDR2 FQNNGV, per germline. CDR3 sequence: CASRLTGNTDTQYF. The CDR3 DNA follows: TGTGCCAGCAGGTTGACGGGGAACACAGATACGCAGTATTTT.

The chain couples TRBV11-2 to TRBJ1-2; D uncertain. This CDR3 is built from 15 residues. Between the trimmed V and J ends, which lost 6 bases and 0 bases, there was a span of 14 bases. Per germline, CDR1 SGHAT and CDR2 FQNNGV. Here the CDR3 DNA reads TGTGCCAGCAGGGAAGGTGGGCCCCCTAACTATGGCTACACCTTC. Protein product: CASREGGPPNYGYTF.

This clone has just a few counts. The V and J genes are TRBV7-3 and TRBJ2-3; D uncertain. CDR3 size: 13 residues. V lost 3 bases and J 5 bases, leaving 9 bases between the germline ends. The germline V gene encodes CDR1 SGHTA and CDR2 FQGTGA. The DNA for the CDR3 is TGTGCCAGCAGCTTTATCGGTGAAGATACGCAGTATTTT. Its protein is CASSFIGEDTQYF. Looking up the rest from reference TRBV7-3 and TRBJ2-3 gives the full variable domain: GAGVSQTPSNKVTEKGKYVELRCDPISGHTALYWYRQSLGQGPEFLIYFQGTGAADDSGLPNDRFFAVRPEGSVSTLKIQRTERGDSAVYLCASSFIGEDTQYFGPGTRLTVL.